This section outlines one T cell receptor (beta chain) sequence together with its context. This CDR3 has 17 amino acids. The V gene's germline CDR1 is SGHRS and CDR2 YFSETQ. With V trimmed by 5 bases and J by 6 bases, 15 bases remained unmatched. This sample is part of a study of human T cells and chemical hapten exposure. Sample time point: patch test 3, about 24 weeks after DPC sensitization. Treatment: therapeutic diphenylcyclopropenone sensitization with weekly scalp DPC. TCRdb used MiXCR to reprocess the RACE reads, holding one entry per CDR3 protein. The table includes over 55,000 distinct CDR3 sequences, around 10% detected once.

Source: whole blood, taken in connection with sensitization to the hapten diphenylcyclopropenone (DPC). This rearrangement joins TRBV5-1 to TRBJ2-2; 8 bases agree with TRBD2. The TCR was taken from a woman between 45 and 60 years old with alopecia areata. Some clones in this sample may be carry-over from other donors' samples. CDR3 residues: CASRDDFAGGRSGELFF. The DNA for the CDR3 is TGCGCCAGCAGGGATGATTTCGCGGGAGGAAGGTCCGGGGAGCTGTTTTTT.